One and the same sample provided the 22 T cell receptor beta chains below, sequenced in a study of CD8 T cells in Susac syndrome. Reverse transcription of roughly 0.5 to 1 ug RNA was carried out with random hexamers. TCRdb reprocessed the immunoSEQ multiplex PCR reads via MiXCR and lists one record per CDR3 protein. The profile covers about 300,000 distinct CDR3 sequences, with 92% appearing a single time and 0.065% taken by the ten largest. Sequencing was carried out using CD4+ T cells from PBMCs. These receptors all come from a human donor with multiple sclerosis.

On this clonotype: The junction departs from the called germline gene at one end, perhaps through a read error. The chain combines TRBV7-2 with TRBJ2-1, with 11 bases matching TRBD2. CDR3 length: 15 amino acids. Germline CDR1 is SGHTA and CDR2 is FQGNSA. The CDR3 DNA follows: TGTGCCAGCAGGTTAGCGGGAGGGCCATCCCATGAGCAGTTCTTC. This sequence encodes CASRLAGGPSHEQFF.

The chain is built from TRBV2 and TRBJ1-5; D unresolved. This CDR3 spans 12 amino acids. With 4 bases removed from V and 5 bases from J, the gap between germline ends came to 6 bases. The germline CDR1 and CDR2 sequences are SNHLY and FYNNEI. CDR3 nucleotides: TGTGCCAGCAGTGTCAGTGATCAGCCCCAGCATTTT. It yields the protein CASSVSDQPQHF.

The chain is built from TRBV19 and TRBJ2-3; D uncertain. CDR1 LNHDA and CDR2 SQIVND come from the germline V gene (reference sequence). The CDR3 contains 14 residues. V lost 1 base, J lost 11 bases, and 16 bases lay in between. The CDR3 DNA sequence: TGTGCCAGTAGTATAGTTGGGCCGACGAGTGGGCAGTATTTT. It translates to CASSIVGPTSGQYF.

The CDR3 DNA reads as TGTGCCAGCAGTGAGTTACAGGGTGGCCAGCAGTACTTC. It encodes CASSELQGGQQYF. The chain joins TRBV2 to TRBJ2-7, with a tentative D call TRBD1 (6 bases). This CDR3 is built from 13 residues. V shed 3 bases and J shed 8 bases, with 14 bases lying between them. Germline CDR1 is SNHLY and CDR2 is FYNNEI.

This chain joins TRBV20-1 and TRBJ1-5, with D unresolved. V lost 3 bases, J lost 0 bases, and 9 bases lay in between. CDR3 length: 14 amino acids. Germline CDR1 reads DFQATT; CDR2 reads SNEGSKA (reference sequence). The CDR3 coding sequence is TGCAGTGCTAGTGAAGGGTTTAGCAATCAGCCCCAGCATTTT. Translation gives CSASEGFSNQPQHF.

There are a few counts of this clonotype. The chain uses TRBV2 and TRBJ2-7; 9 bases agree with TRBD1. The germline V gene has CDR1 SNHLY and CDR2 FYNNEI. CDR3 length equals 13 residues. The junction had 2 bases not matched to a gene; V was cut back by 5 bases and J by 3 bases. In nucleotides, the CDR3 is TGTGCCAGCAGTAGGGACAGGGACTACGAGCAGTACTTC. This gives the protein CASSRDRDYEQYF.

As to this clonotype: Given the absence of the conserved phenylalanine or tryptophan at the CDR3 end, a read error is likely. This sequence joins TRBV3-1 and TRBJ1-1; unclear D gene. With 7 bases removed from V and 1 base from J, the gap between germline ends came to 13 bases. CDR1 and CDR2 from the germline V gene are LGHDT and YNNKEL (reference sequence). The CDR3 runs 14 residues. Here the CDR3 reads CASTALAGNTEAFL. The CDR3 DNA follows: TGTGCCAGCACCGCCCTAGCGGGGAACACTGAAGCTTTCCTT.

V and J are TRBV6-1 and TRBJ2-7; 9 bases align to TRBD1. The CDR3 totals 14 residues. V dropped 5 bases and J dropped 3; count of bases not matched to a gene: 5. From germline, CDR1 is MNHNS and CDR2 SASEGT. This CDR3 is CASSTPGQGYEQYF. The DNA of the CDR3 is TGTGCCAGCAGTACGCCGGGACAGGGCTACGAGCAGTACTTC.

This chain uses TRBV29-1 with TRBJ2-3; 10 nucleotides line up with TRBD2. From germline, CDR1 is SQVTM and CDR2 ANQGSEA. CDR3 length: 16 residues. V dropped 4 bases and J dropped 5; count of bases not matched to a gene: 12. The CDR3 DNA reads TGCAGCGTTGTGCTAGCGGGGGTTTTTTTCCAAGATACGCAGTATTTT. This sequence encodes CSVVLAGVFFQDTQYF.

The CDR3, as DNA: TGCGCCAGCAGCTTGGAGGGACAGGCCGAAGGGCCCCAGCATTTT. It encodes CASSLEGQAEGPQHF. The chain joins TRBV5-1 to TRBJ1-5, with 8 bases identical to TRBD1. CDR1 is SGHRS and CDR2 is YFSETQ in the germline V gene. J gave up 9 bases and V 0 bases, and 8 bases lay outside the gene matches. The CDR3 covers 15 residues.

The chain recombines TRBV6-1 with TRBJ1-2, with D unclear. Germline CDR1 MNHNS, CDR2 SASEGT. V was clipped by 2 bases and J by 0 bases, with 10 bases between them. The CDR3 length is 15 residues. This CDR3 reads CASSELAGANYGYTF. In nucleotides, the CDR3 is TGTGCCAGCAGTGAATTGGCAGGAGCTAACTATGGCTACACCTTC.

This rearrangement joins TRBV2 to TRBJ1-1; D not certain. V was shortened by 4 bases and J by 0 bases, with 9 bases between the two germline ends. Per the germline V gene, CDR1 is SNHLY and CDR2 is FYNNEI. CDR3 length: 14 amino acids. CDR3: CASSVNVLNTEAFF. The CDR3 DNA is TGTGCCAGCAGTGTGAATGTACTGAACACTGAAGCTTTCTTT.

J is TRBJ2-7 and V is TRBV4-2; D gene uncertain. The CDR3 loop spans 13 amino acids. Germline CDR1 LGHNA, CDR2 YNFKEQ. V was trimmed by 1 base and J by 7 bases, leaving 11 bases between them. The CDR3 nucleotides read TGTGCCAGCAGCCAAGGCCCTCGTGAGGAGCAGTACTTC. It encodes CASSQGPREEQYF.

The CDR3 region has the DNA TGTGCCAGCAGCTCTCATTCCTACGAGCAGTACTTC. It encodes CASSSHSYEQYF. This chain joins TRBV7-2 and TRBJ2-7, with no clear D. CDR3 length equals 12 residues. V lost 4 bases to trimming and J lost 1 base, with 5 bases between them. Germline V gene data show CDR1 as SGHTA and CDR2 as FQGNSA.

This sequence joins TRBV19 and TRBJ1-2; TRBD1 matches at 7 bases. CDR1 is LNHDA, CDR2 SQIVND, per germline (reference sequence). The CDR3 extends over 17 amino acids. The V gene end was trimmed by 5 bases and the J gene end by 0 bases; junction bases not matched to a gene: 12. In DNA, the CDR3 is TGTGCCAGTAGTGACCCCGGGACAGCCACCTCTAACTATGGCTACACCTTC. Translating it yields CASSDPGTATSNYGYTF.

This chain uses TRBV20-1 with TRBJ1-4; 11 bases map to TRBD1. Germline CDR1 reads DFQATT; CDR2 reads SNEGSKA (reference sequence). V trimming: 4 bases; J trimming: 7 bases; junction bases outside the gene matches: 5. CDR3 size: 14 residues. The CDR3 DNA is TGCAGTGCTACTAAGGGACAGGGGGGTGAAAAACTGTTTTTT. Its translation: CSATKGQGGEKLFF.

J is TRBJ1-5 and V is TRBV6-2 or TRBV6-3, with unresolved D. Trimming removed 4 bases from V and 6 bases from J, with 10 bases in between. This CDR3 has 13 amino acids. The germline V gene has CDR1 MNHEY and CDR2 SVGEGT. CDR3 DNA sequence: TGTGCCAGCAGTTTCGCGGAGGGTCAGCCCCAGCATTTT. This encodes CASSFAEGQPQHF.

This chain uses TRBV5-1 with TRBJ2-6; no definite D call. Trimming left V 0 bases short and J 1 base short, with 5 bases between. The CDR3 totals 15 residues. Germline CDR1 reads SGHRS; CDR2 reads YFSETQ. The CDR3 here is CASSLGWSGANVLTF. CDR3 coding DNA: TGCGCCAGCAGCTTGGGGTGGTCTGGGGCCAACGTCCTGACTTTC.

The chain joins TRBV30 to TRBJ1-5; no reliable D call. Germline V lookup: CDR1 GTSNPN, CDR2 SVGIG (reference sequence). V shed 1 base and J shed 0 bases, with 13 bases lying between them. The CDR3 covers 16 residues. The CDR3 DNA sequence: TGTGCCTGGAGTGATGTCAGAGATTATAGCAATCAGCCCCAGCATTTT. Residues: CAWSDVRDYSNQPQHF. Supplemented by reference TRBV30 and TRBJ1-5, the full variable domain reads SQTIHQWPATLVQPVGSPLSLECTVEGTSNPNLYWYRQAAGRGLQLLFYSVGIGQISSEVPQNLSASRPQDRQFILSSKKLLLSDSGFYLCAWSDVRDYSNQPQHFGDGTRLSIL.

The chain uses TRBV27 and TRBJ1-1; D is uncertain. CDR3 length: 15 amino acids. Trimming took off 2 bases at V and 1 base at J, with 11 bases between the two ends. Per the germline V gene, CDR1 is MNHEY and CDR2 is SMNVEV (reference sequence). The CDR3 nucleotides read TGTGCCAGCAGTTTACGGCGAGTCGGGAACACTGAAGCTTTCTTT. Translated, it gives CASSLRRVGNTEAFF.

This sequence joins TRBV10-3 and TRBJ2-7; possibly TRBD2 for D (5 bases). The CDR3 loop spans 14 amino acids. The germline V and J ends were trimmed by 4 bases and 3 bases, with 13 bases remaining between them. Per germline, CDR1 ENHRY and CDR2 SYGVKD. CDR3 in DNA: TGTGCCATCAGTGGAGTCTCGGGAATCTACGAGCAGTACTTC. Encoded protein: CAISGVSGIYEQYF.

This sequence joins TRBV5-4 and TRBJ2-1; 8 bases agree with TRBD2. Germline lookup yields CDR1 SGHNT and CDR2 YYREEE (reference sequence). The ends lost 4 bases at V and 1 base at J; junction bases unmatched: 7. This CDR3 is built from 16 residues. The DNA of the CDR3 is TGTGCCAGCAGCCTACTAGCGGTGTCGTCCTACAATGAGCAGTTCTTC. This encodes CASSLLAVSSYNEQFF.